This entry describes one TCR beta chain. The CDR3 length is 14 residues. V was trimmed by 4 bases and J by 1 base, leaving 10 bases between them. Germline lookup yields CDR1 SNHLY and CDR2 FYNNEI. The data stem from a study of shared T cell receptors in the human thymus. TCRdb's table, derived via immunoSEQ multiplex PCR, lists solely in-frame clones and lacks some. Seen here are hundreds of thousands of clones, more than 75% observed once, and the top ten hold roughly 0.0086%. These data were also reused for a study on human thymus T cells.

Sequencing was carried out using thymocytes. The TCR was taken from a boy younger than two with a congenital heart defect. This chain connects TRBV2 to TRBJ2-5; D unclear. CDR3 bases: TGTGCCAGCAGTGTGGCGGAAAGCCAAGAGACCCAGTACTTC. Translated: CASSVAESQETQYF.